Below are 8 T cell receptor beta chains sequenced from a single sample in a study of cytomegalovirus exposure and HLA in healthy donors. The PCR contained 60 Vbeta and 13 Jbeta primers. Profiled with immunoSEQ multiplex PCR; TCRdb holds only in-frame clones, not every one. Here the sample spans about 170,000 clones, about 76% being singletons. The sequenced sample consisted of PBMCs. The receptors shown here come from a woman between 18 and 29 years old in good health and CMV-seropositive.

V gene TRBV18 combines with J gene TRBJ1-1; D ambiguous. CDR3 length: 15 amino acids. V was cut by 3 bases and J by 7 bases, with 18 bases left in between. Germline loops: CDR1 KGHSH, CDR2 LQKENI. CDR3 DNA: TGTGCCAGCTCACCGCAACCGCCGGGTATGGGTGAAGCTTTCTTT. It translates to CASSPQPPGMGEAFF.

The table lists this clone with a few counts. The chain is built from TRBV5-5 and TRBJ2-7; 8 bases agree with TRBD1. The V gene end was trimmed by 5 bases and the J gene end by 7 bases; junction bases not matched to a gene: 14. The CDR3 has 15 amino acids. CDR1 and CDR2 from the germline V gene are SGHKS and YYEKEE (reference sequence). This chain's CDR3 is CASRPESQGAREQYF. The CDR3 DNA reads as TGTGCCAGCAGACCTGAAAGTCAGGGGGCGCGGGAGCAGTACTTC.

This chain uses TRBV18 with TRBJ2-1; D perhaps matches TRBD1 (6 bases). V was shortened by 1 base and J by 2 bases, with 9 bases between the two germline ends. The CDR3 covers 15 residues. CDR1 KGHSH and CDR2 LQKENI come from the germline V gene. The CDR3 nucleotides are TGTGCCAGCTCACCACTACAGGGCGCCTACAATGAGCAGTTCTTC. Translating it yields CASSPLQGAYNEQFF.

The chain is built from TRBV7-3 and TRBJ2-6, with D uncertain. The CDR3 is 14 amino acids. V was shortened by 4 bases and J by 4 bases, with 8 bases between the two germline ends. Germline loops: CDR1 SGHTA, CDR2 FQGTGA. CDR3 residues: CASSSTSGANVLTF. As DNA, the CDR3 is TGTGCCAGCAGCTCCACTTCGGGGGCCAACGTCCTGACTTTC. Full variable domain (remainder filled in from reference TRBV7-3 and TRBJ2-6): GAGVSQTPSNKVTEKGKYVELRCDPISGHTALYWYRQSLGQGPEFLIYFQGTGAADDSGLPNDRFFAVRPEGSVSTLKIQRTERGDSAVYLCASSSTSGANVLTFGAGSRLTVL.

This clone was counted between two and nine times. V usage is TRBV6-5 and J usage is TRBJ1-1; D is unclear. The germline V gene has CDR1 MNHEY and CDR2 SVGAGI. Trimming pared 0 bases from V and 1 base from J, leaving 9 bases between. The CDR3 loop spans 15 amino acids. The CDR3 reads CASSYSLLRNTEAFF. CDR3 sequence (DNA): TGTGCCAGCAGTTACTCACTACTCAGGAACACTGAAGCTTTCTTT.

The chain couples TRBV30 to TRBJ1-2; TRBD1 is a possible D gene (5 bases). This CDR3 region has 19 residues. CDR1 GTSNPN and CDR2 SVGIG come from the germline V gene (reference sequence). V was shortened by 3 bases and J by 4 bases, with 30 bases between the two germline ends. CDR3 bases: TGTGCCTGGAGAGCAACACCGTTTCCGGACATGCCGGAGGGCTATGGCTACACCTTC. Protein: CAWRATPFPDMPEGYGYTF.

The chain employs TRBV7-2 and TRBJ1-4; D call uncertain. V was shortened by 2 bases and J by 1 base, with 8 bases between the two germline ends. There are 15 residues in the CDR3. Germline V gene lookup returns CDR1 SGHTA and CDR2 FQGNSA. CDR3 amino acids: CASSLRGGTNEKLFF. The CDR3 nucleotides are TGTGCCAGCAGCTTACGAGGAGGAACTAATGAAAAACTGTTTTTT.

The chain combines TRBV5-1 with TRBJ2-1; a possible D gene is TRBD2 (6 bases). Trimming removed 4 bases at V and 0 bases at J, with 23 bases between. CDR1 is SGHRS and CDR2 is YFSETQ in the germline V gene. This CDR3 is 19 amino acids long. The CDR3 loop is CASSPSGDPLSGSYNEQFF. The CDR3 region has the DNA TGCGCCAGCAGCCCCTCGGGGGACCCTCTAAGCGGCTCCTACAATGAGCAGTTCTTC.